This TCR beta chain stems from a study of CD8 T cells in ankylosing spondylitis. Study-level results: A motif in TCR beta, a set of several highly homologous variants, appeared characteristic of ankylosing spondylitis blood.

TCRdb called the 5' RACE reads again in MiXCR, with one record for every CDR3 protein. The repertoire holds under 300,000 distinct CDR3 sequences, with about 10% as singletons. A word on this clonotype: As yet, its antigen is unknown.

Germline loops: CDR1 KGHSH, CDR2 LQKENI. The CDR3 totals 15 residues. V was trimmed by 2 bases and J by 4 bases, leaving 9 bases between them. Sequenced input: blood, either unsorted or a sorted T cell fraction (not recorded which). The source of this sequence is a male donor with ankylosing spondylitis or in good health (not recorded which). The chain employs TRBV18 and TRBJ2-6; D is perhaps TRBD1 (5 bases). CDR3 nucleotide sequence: TGTGCCAGCTCACCAGGACAATCGGGGGCCAACGTCCTGACTTTC. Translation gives CASSPGQSGANVLTF. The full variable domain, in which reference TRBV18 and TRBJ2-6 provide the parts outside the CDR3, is NAGVMQNPRHLVRRRGQEARLRCSPMKGHSHVYWYRQLPEEGLKFMVYLQKENIIDESGMPKERFSAEFPKEGPSILRIQQVVRGDSAAYFCASSPGQSGANVLTFGAGSRLTVL.